This entry is about one T cell receptor (beta chain). The sample belongs to a study of T cell repertoires in ileal Crohn's disease. Study as a whole: About half of patients got postoperative therapy: about twelve thiopurines, around 20 anti-TNF.

Specified time point: neoterminal ileum biopsy at postoperative endoscopy, about 6 months after surgery. The data were produced by immunoSEQ multiplex PCR, yet TCRdb's version contains in-frame clones alone and is incomplete. Among fewer than 13,000 clones listed, roughly 80% were seen once. V was trimmed by 3 bases and J by 5 bases, leaving 13 bases between them. This CDR3 is built from 14 residues. Germline values: CDR1 MDHEN, CDR2 SYDVKM. This rearrangement joins TRBV28 to TRBJ1-1, with a tentative D call TRBD1 (5 bases). The sequence derives from an adult with Crohn's disease. The sequencing input was ileal tissue. The CDR3 reads CASSLGSGVTEAFF. The DNA for the CDR3 is TGTGCCAGCAGTTTGGGTTCGGGGGTTACTGAAGCTTTCTTT.